These 20 T cell receptor beta chains came from one sample sequenced in a study of tissue T cells after allogeneic stem cell transplantation. The data were produced by immunoSEQ multiplex PCR, yet TCRdb's version contains in-frame clones alone and is incomplete. The table records 4,000 to 6,000 clones, 69% of them present only once. The sample was duodenal tissue, taken at autopsy. These receptor sequences come from a female patient between 18 and 50 years old with steroid-refractory graft-versus-host disease after an allogeneic stem cell transplant. These T cells may partly come from the graft donor.

The CDR3 sequence: CASSERAGVQFF. In DNA, the CDR3 is TGTGCCAGCAGTGAAAGGGCGGGAGTGCAGTTCTTC. This rearrangement joins TRBV2 to TRBJ2-1; 7 bases match TRBD2. CDR3 length: 12 residues. The V segment lost 2 bases and the J segment 12 bases; nucleotides outside the gene matches: 4. Germline V CDR1 and CDR2: SNHLY, FYNNEI.

The rearrangement uses TRBV2 and TRBJ1-6; 8 bases fit TRBD1. Germline V lookup: CDR1 SNHLY, CDR2 FYNNEI. This CDR3 is built from 17 residues. Trimming cost V 7 bases and J 1 base; bases outside gene matches: 9. CDR3: CASTGDRNRSYNSPLHF. CDR3 in DNA: TGTGCCAGCACGGGGGACAGGAACCGGTCCTATAATTCACCCCTCCACTTT. Based on the CDR3 plus reference TRBV2 and TRBJ1-6, the full variable domain is EPEVTQTPSHQVTQMGQEVILRCVPISNHLYFYWYRQILGQKVEFLVSFYNNEISEKSEIFDDQFSVERPDGSNFTLKIRSTKLEDSAMYFCASTGDRNRSYNSPLHFGNGTRLTVT.

The chain has TRBV10-2 and TRBJ2-3; 7 bases agree with TRBD2. The CDR3 runs to 14 residues. Per the germline V gene, CDR1 is WSHSY and CDR2 is SAAADI. The J segment lost 4 bases and the V segment lost 6 bases, leaving 7 bases of the junction unmatched. CDR3 in amino acids: CASSLTSSSDTQYF. The CDR3 DNA reads as TGCGCCAGCAGCCTGACTAGCTCGTCAGATACGCAGTATTTT.

The gene calls are TRBV10-1 and TRBJ2-1, with a possible D match to TRBD2 (6 bases). Per the germline V gene, CDR1 is WNHNN and CDR2 is SYGVQD (reference sequence). Trimming removed 10 bases from V and 4 bases from J, with 11 bases in between. The CDR3 is 12 residues long. The CDR3 nucleotides read TGCGCCACCAGGGACTCTTACAATGAGCAGTTCTTC. Protein sequence: CATRDSYNEQFF.

V is TRBV5-1 and J is TRBJ2-3; 9 bases line up with TRBD1. The germline V gene has CDR1 SGHRS and CDR2 YFSETQ. V lost 1 base to trimming and J lost 2 bases; unmatched junction nucleotides: 8. CDR3 length: 17 amino acids. DNA for the CDR3: TGCGCCAGCAGCTTGTTTGGGACAGGGCTTTACACAGATACGCAGTATTTT. Translation gives CASSLFGTGLYTDTQYF.

This chain uses TRBV6-2 or TRBV6-3 with TRBJ2-1; 12 bases agree with TRBD2. V gave up 5 bases and J gave up 7 bases; unmatched junction bases: 9. Germline V gene lookup returns CDR1 MNHEY and CDR2 SVGEGT. The CDR3 has 16 amino acids. CDR3 sequence reads: CASSPAWTSGTNEQFF. The CDR3 DNA follows: TGTGCCAGCAGTCCGGCCTGGACTAGCGGGACGAATGAGCAGTTCTTC.

Only a few counts were recorded for this clone. The chain combines TRBV12-3 or TRBV12-4 with TRBJ2-7; D remains unclear. This CDR3 has 13 residues. V was clipped by 1 base and J by 2 bases, with 6 bases between them. The CDR3 sequence is CASSLGAPYEQYF. Written as DNA, the CDR3 is TGTGCCAGCAGTTTAGGAGCCCCCTACGAGCAGTACTTC.

This clone has just a few counts. The chain employs TRBV14 and TRBJ2-7; tentatively, D is TRBD2 (5 bases). Looked up from germline, CDR1 is SGHDN and CDR2 is FVKESK. V was cut by 0 bases and J by 1 base, with 13 bases left in between. The CDR3 consists of 16 residues. CDR3 coding DNA: TGTGCCAGCAGCCAAGAACGCGGGTTTTCATCCTACGAGCAGTACTTC. Its translation: CASSQERGFSSYEQYF.

With respect to this clone: Germline is not matched at one junction end, which may reflect a read error. The rearrangement joins TRBV13 to TRBJ2-1, with TRBD1 identical over 7 bases. Germline V lookup: CDR1 PRHDT, CDR2 FYEKMQ (reference sequence). The length of the CDR3 is 16 residues. This CDR3 reads CASSLETGNQPNEQFF. In DNA form, the CDR3 reads TGTGCCAGCAGTTTAGAGACAGGGAACCAACCAAATGAGCAGTTCTTC.

In its sample, this clone was seen a few times. The V gene is TRBV7-9, the J gene TRBJ1-2; D may be TRBD1 (5 bases). V lost 3 bases, J lost 8 bases, and 19 bases lay in between. Per the germline V gene, CDR1 is SEHNR and CDR2 is FQNEAQ (reference sequence). The CDR3 runs to 15 residues. DNA for the CDR3: TGTGCCAGCAGCTTTCCGGGACCACCGGTGACCGGCTACACCTTC. Amino acids: CASSFPGPPVTGYTF. Full variable domain (missing parts from reference TRBV7-9 and TRBJ1-2): DTGVSQNPRHKITKRGQNVTFRCDPISEHNRLYWYRQTLGQGPEFLTYFQNEAQLEKSRLLSDRFSAERPKGSFSTLEIQRTEQGDSAMYLCASSFPGPPVTGYTFGSGTRLTVV.

This sequence joins TRBV12-3 or TRBV12-4 and TRBJ1-2, with D possibly being TRBD1 (5 bases). The CDR3 is 13 residues long. V dropped 2 bases and J dropped 3 bases, with 7 bases sitting between them. CDR3 loop: CASSLQGYYGYTF. In DNA, the CDR3 is TGTGCCAGCAGTTTACAGGGTTACTATGGCTACACCTTC.

This clone was seen more than once but under ten times. The chain couples TRBV5-5 to TRBJ2-5, with TRBD2 matching over 10 bases. After removal of 0 bases from V and 5 bases from J, the junction contained 10 bases not matched to a gene. The germline CDR1 and CDR2 sequences are SGHKS and YYEKEE (reference sequence). There are 17 residues in the CDR3. CDR3 bases: TGTGCCAGCAGCTTGGGATCCCTAGCGGGAGCGGGGGAGACCCAGTACTTC. Its protein is CASSLGSLAGAGETQYF.

This rearrangement joins TRBV10-3 to TRBJ1-3; D is undetermined. The germline gives CDR1 ENHRY, CDR2 SYGVKD. The V and J ends lost 6 bases and 0 bases respectively, with 12 bases between them. This CDR3 comprises 15 residues. DNA of the CDR3: TGTGCCATCAGGAGCCAGGCGCCCTCTGGAAACACCATATATTTT. Encoded protein: CAIRSQAPSGNTIYF.

The chain couples TRBV2 to TRBJ1-2; the match to TRBD1 covers 12 bases. The V and J ends lost 6 bases and 8 bases, in that order; junction bases with no gene match: 13. Germline-derived CDR1 and CDR2 are SNHLY and FYNNEI. There are 16 residues in the CDR3. The CDR3 is CASRRKGQGAFRGYTF. The CDR3 region has the DNA TGTGCCAGCAGACGTAAGGGACAGGGGGCTTTTCGCGGCTACACCTTC.

The genes are TRBV5-1 and TRBJ1-3; D call uncertain. V gave up 0 bases and J gave up 0 bases, with 7 bases separating them. The CDR3 consists of 15 residues. Germline CDR1 reads SGHRS; CDR2 reads YFSETQ. CDR3: CASSLGPFSGNTIYF. The CDR3 nucleotides are TGCGCCAGCAGCTTGGGACCGTTCTCTGGAAACACCATATATTTT. Together with reference TRBV5-1 and TRBJ1-3, the CDR3 gives the full variable domain: KAGVTQTPRYLIKTRGQQVTLSCSPISGHRSVSWYQQTPGQGLQFLFEYFSETQRNKGNFPGRFSGRQFSNSRSEMNVSTLELGDSALYLCASSLGPFSGNTIYFGEGSWLTVV.

The chain uses TRBV7-8 and TRBJ1-2, with D perhaps TRBD1 (6 bases). V lost 6 bases to trimming and J lost 4 bases, with 15 bases between them. Germline V CDR1 and CDR2: SGHVS, FQNEAQ. The CDR3 extends over 14 amino acids. CDR3 sequence (DNA): TGTGCCAGCAGGCCTCAGGGGAAGCGCTATGGCTACACCTTC. Protein sequence: CASRPQGKRYGYTF.

V and J are TRBV10-2 and TRBJ2-7; D may be TRBD1 or TRBD2 (5 bases each). CDR1 and CDR2 (germline): WSHSY, SAAADI. This CDR3 contains 14 residues. The V end lost 7 bases, the J end lost 2 bases, and 15 bases lay between the germline ends. For the CDR3, the DNA is TGCGCCAGCACCCAGCGGAAAGGGGCCTACGAGCAGTACTTC. It translates to CASTQRKGAYEQYF.

This clone was observed a single time. This rearrangement joins TRBV5-1 to TRBJ2-7; tentatively, D is TRBD2 (6 bases). Trimming took 2 bases from V and 4 from J, leaving 19 bases between them. Germline CDR1 and CDR2: SGHRS and YFSETQ. The CDR3 totals 16 residues. The chain's CDR3 is CASSFGGYTGVYEQYF. CDR3 coding DNA: TGCGCCAGCAGCTTCGGAGGGTATACGGGGGTATACGAGCAGTACTTC. Drawing the rest from reference TRBV5-1 and TRBJ2-7, the complete variable domain is KAGVTQTPRYLIKTRGQQVTLSCSPISGHRSVSWYQQTPGQGLQFLFEYFSETQRNKGNFPGRFSGRQFSNSRSEMNVSTLELGDSALYLCASSFGGYTGVYEQYFGPGTRLTVT.

J is TRBJ2-5 and V is TRBV13; TRBD2 matches at 7 bases. Germline CDR1 reads PRHDT; CDR2 reads FYEKMQ (reference sequence). Trimming removed 5 bases from V and 5 bases from J; junction bases left unmatched: 14. The CDR3 length is 16 residues. The CDR3 protein is CASSAPREGGGETQYF. As DNA, the CDR3 is TGTGCCAGCAGCGCCCCGAGGGAGGGAGGCGGGGAGACCCAGTACTTC.

The chain recombines TRBV27 with TRBJ1-1; TRBD1 agrees at 7 bases. The CDR3 is 14 residues long. The V segment lost 4 bases and the J segment 6 bases; nucleotides outside the gene matches: 8. Germline V gives CDR1 MNHEY, CDR2 SMNVEV (reference sequence). This CDR3 is CASSYHRGVAEAFF. The CDR3 DNA sequence: TGTGCCAGCAGTTATCACAGGGGAGTCGCTGAAGCTTTCTTT.